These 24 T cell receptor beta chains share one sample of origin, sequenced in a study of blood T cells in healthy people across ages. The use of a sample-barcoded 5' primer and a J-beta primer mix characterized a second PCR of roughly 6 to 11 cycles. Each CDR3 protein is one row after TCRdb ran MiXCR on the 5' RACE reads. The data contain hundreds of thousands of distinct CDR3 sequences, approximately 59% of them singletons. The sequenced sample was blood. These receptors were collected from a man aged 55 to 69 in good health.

CDR3 loop: CASNTGTHGTQYF. DNA of the CDR3: TGTGCCAGCAATACCGGGACCCACGGGACCCAGTACTTC. The chain joins TRBV6-2 or TRBV6-3 to TRBJ2-5; D is perhaps TRBD1 or TRBD2 (5 bases each). Germline-derived CDR1 and CDR2 are MNHEY and SVGEGT. Trimming left V 7 bases short and J 7 bases short, with 16 bases between. The CDR3 runs 13 residues.

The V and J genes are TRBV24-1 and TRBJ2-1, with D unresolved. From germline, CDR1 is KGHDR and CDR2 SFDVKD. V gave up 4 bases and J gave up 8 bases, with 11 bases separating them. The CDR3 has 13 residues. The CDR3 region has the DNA TGTGCCACCAGTGACGTCATGTTTGATGAGCAGTTCTTC. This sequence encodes CATSDVMFDEQFF.

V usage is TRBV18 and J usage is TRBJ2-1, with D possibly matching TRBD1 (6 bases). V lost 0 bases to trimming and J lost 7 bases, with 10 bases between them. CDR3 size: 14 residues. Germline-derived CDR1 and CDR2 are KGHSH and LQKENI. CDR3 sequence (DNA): TGTGCCAGCTCACCACCTTCGGACAGAAATGAGCAGTTCTTC. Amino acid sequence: CASSPPSDRNEQFF.

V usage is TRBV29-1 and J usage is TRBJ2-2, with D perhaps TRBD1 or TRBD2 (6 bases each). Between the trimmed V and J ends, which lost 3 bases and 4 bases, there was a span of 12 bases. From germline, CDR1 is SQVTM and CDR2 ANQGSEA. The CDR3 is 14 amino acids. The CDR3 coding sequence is TGCAGCGTTGAGAGGGGGGCAGGCACCGGGGAGCTGTTTTTT. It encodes CSVERGAGTGELFF.

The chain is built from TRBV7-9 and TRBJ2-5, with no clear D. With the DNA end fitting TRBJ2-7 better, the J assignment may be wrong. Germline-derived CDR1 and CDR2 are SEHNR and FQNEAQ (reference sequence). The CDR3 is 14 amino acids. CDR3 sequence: CASTWDRMPYEQYF. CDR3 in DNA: TGTGCCAGCACCTGGGATCGGATGCCCTACGAGCAGTACTTC.

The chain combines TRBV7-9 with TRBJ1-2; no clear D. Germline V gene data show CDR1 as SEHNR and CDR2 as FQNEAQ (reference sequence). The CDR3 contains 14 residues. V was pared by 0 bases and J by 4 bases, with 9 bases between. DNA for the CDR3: TGTGCCAGCAGCTTAGCATTACCAGTCTATGGCTACACCTTC. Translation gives CASSLALPVYGYTF.

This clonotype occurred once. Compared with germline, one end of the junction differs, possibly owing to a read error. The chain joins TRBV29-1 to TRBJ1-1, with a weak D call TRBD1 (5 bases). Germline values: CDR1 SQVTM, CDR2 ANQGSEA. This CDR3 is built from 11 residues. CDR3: CSGEWGAEAFF. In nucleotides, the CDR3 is TGCAGCGGTGAATGGGGGGCTGAAGCTTTCTTT.

The CDR3 loop reads CASSLAAWGTEAFF. The CDR3 nucleotides read TGCGCCAGCAGCTTGGCTGCGTGGGGGACTGAAGCTTTCTTT. This sequence joins TRBV5-1 and TRBJ1-1; D possibly corresponds to TRBD1 (5 bases). This CDR3 comprises 14 residues. Germline values: CDR1 SGHRS, CDR2 YFSETQ. Trimming took 0 bases from V and 5 from J, leaving 11 bases between them. Looking up the rest from reference TRBV5-1 and TRBJ1-1 gives the full variable domain: KAGVTQTPRYLIKTRGQQVTLSCSPISGHRSVSWYQQTPGQGLQFLFEYFSETQRNKGNFPGRFSGRQFSNSRSEMNVSTLELGDSALYLCASSLAAWGTEAFFGQGTRLTVV.

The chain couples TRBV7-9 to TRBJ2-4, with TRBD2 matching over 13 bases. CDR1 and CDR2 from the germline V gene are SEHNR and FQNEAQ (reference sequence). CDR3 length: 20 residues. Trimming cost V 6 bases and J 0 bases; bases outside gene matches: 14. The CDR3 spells CASSRTSGSANLLAKNIQYF. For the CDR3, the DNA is TGTGCCAGCAGTAGGACTAGCGGGAGTGCCAACCTTCTAGCCAAAAACATTCAGTACTTC.

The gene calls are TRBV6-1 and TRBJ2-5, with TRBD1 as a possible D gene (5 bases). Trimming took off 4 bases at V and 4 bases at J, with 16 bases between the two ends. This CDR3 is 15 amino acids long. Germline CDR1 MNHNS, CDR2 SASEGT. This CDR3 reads CASSVMASRGETQYF. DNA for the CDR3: TGTGCCAGCAGTGTAATGGCATCAAGGGGAGAGACCCAGTACTTC.

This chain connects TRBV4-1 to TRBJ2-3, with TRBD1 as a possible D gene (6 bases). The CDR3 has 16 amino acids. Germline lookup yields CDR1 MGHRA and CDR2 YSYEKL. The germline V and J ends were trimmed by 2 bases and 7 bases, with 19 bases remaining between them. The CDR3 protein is CASSQPTGHLPHTQYF. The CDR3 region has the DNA TGCGCCAGCAGCCAACCCACGGGACACCTGCCCCATACGCAGTATTTT.

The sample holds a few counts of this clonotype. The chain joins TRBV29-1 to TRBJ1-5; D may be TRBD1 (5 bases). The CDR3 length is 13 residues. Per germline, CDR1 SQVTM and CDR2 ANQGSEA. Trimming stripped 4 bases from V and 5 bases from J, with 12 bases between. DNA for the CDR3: TGCAGCGTTGTTCTTACAGGCGATCAGCCCCAGCATTTT. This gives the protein CSVVLTGDQPQHF.

The CDR3 region is CASSYRANEQFF. The CDR3 region has the DNA TGTGCCAGCAGTTACAGAGCGAATGAGCAGTTCTTC. The chain joins TRBV6-2 or TRBV6-3 to TRBJ2-1, with D hard to call. V shed 2 bases and J shed 7 bases, with 6 bases lying between them. The CDR3 extends over 12 amino acids. Germline V gene sequence: CDR1 MNHEY, CDR2 SVGEGT.

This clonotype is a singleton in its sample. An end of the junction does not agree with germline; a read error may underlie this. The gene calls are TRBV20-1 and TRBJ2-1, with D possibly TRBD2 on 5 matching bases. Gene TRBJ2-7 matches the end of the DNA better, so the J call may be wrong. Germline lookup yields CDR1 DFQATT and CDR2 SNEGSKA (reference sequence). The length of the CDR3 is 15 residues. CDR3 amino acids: CSARVDRRESFEQYF. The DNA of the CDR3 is TGCAGTGCTAGAGTCGATCGCCGGGAATCCTTCGAGCAGTACTTC.

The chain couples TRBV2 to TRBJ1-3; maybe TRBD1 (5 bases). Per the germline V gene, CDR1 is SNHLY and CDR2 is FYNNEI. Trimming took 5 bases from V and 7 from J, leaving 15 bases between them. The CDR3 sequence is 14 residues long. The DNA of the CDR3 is TGTGCCAGCAGTCTCGGGGGACGAACCAACACCATATATTTT. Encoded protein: CASSLGGRTNTIYF.

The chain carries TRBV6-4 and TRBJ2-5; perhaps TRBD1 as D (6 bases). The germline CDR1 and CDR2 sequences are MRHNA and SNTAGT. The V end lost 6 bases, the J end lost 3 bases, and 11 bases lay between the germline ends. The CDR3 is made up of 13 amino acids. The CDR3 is CASSAGEKETQYF. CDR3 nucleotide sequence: TGTGCCAGCAGCGCAGGGGAAAAAGAGACCCAGTACTTC.

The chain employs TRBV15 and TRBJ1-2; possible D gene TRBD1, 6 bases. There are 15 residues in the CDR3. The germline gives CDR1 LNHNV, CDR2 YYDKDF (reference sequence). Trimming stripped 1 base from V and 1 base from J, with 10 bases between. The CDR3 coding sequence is TGTGCCACCAGCAGAGCAGGGGCGGGTAACTATGGCTACACCTTC. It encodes CATSRAGAGNYGYTF.

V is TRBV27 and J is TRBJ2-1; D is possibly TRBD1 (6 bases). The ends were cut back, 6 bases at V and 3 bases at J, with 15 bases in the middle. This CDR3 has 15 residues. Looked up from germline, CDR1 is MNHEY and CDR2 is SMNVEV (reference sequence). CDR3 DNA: TGTGCCAGCAGATCTCCGACAGGTTTCTACAATGAGCAGTTCTTC. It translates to CASRSPTGFYNEQFF.

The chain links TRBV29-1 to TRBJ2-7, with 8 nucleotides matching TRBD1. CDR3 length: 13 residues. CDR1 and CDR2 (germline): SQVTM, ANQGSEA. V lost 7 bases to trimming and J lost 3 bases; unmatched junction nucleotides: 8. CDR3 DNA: TGCAGCGCCAGCGACAGGGGAGGCTACGAGCAGTACTTC. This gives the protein CSASDRGGYEQYF.

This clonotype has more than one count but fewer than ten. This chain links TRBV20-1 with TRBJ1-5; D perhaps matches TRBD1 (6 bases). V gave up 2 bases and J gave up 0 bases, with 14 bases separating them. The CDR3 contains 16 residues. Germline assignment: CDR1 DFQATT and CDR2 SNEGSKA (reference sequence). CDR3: CSARSGGHNSNQPQHF. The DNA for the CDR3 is TGCAGTGCTAGATCGGGGGGCCACAATAGCAATCAGCCCCAGCATTTT.

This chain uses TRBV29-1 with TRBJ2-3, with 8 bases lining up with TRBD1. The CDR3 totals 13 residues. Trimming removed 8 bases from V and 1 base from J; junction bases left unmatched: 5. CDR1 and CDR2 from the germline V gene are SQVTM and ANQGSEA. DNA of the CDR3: TGCAGCACTGGACAGGGCGGCACAGATACGCAGTATTTT. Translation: CSTGQGGTDTQYF.

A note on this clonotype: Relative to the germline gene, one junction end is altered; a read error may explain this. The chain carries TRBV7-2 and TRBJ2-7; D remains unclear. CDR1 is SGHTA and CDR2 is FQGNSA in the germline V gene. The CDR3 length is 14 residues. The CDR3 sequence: CACSLGSGRHEQYF. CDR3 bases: TGTGCCTGCAGCTTAGGATCAGGAAGACATGAGCAGTACTTC.

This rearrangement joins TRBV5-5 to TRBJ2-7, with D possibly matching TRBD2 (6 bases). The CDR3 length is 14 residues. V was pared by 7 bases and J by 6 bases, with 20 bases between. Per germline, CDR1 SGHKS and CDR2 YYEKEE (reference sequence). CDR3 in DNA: TGTGCCAGCCAAAGTCGGGTGCTCGGGGGCGAGCAGTACTTC. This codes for CASQSRVLGGEQYF.

CDR3 DNA sequence: TGTGCCAGCAGGTCGCCCTCCCAGGGGGCGCTTTATGGCTACACCTTC. Amino acid sequence: CASRSPSQGALYGYTF. The V call is TRBV28, the J call TRBJ1-2, with TRBD1 matching over 8 bases. CDR1 and CDR2 (germline): MDHEN, SYDVKM. Trimming removed 6 bases from V and 5 bases from J; junction bases left unmatched: 14. The CDR3 is 16 residues long.